This TCR beta chain was found in a study of T cells after yellow fever vaccination. On the study more broadly: Preparing low-cell-number fractions relied on SMART-Seq v4 Ultra Low Input. The study, taken as a whole, reports: Just a small share of clonotypes turned up in the CD4 compartment as well as the CD8 compartment. Within FACS-sorted repertoires, abundant clonotypes contaminating from the bulk population could be present.

The CDR3 runs to 15 residues. The germline gives CDR1 LNHDA, CDR2 SQIVND (reference sequence). A remark on this clonotype: The antigen is unknown.

A universal primer site and UMIs were added as TCR cDNA was made by 5'RACE template switching. Via MiXCR, TCRdb re-called the 5' RACE reads, giving one row per CDR3 protein. The sample yields 500,000 to 650,000 distinct CDR3 sequences, approximately 13% seen once. The receptor's source is a man aged 25-40 years who received the YFV17D yellow fever vaccine. Sequencing was performed on PBMCs, taken on the day of the yellow fever booster vaccination. This chain connects TRBV19 to TRBJ2-1; D assignment may be TRBD1 or TRBD2 (6 bases each). The CDR3 loop reads CVTWAGGNSYNEQFF. The CDR3 region has the DNA TGTGTCACCTGGGCCGGGGGCAATTCCTACAATGAGCAGTTCTTC.